This TCR beta chain was recovered during a study of read filtering for tumor transcriptome and immune sequencing. Study-wide context: R-ISS stage counts were about eight for I, approximately 15 for II, 7 for III. Whole-transcriptome libraries were prepared after DNase treatment. TCR-mapped reads were about 3.5 to 10.27 million with IR-seq versus roughly 75 to 1,300 with RNA-seq.

As for this clonotype: What it binds is unknown. This may come from a read error, since a much larger clone is one base off. The conserved phenylalanine or tryptophan is not found at the CDR3 terminus, so this likely reflects a read error.

The CDR3 has 12 amino acids. The V end lost 5 bases, the J end lost 7 bases, and 12 bases lay between the germline ends. Per the germline V gene, CDR1 is LGHDT and CDR2 is YNNKEL (reference sequence). Broader study findings: Even smaller IR-seq throughput identified most shared clonotypes.

Molecular barcoded adaptors covering alpha/delta and beta/gamma chains were used on around 400 ng RNA. TCRdb analysed the reads with MiXCR anew, one entry per CDR3 protein. This table has around 130,000 distinct CDR3 sequences, less than 15% appearing once. This clonotype was sampled from a donor aged 40 or over with multiple myeloma. J is TRBJ2-7 and V is TRBV3-1; TRBD1 or TRBD2 may be the D gene (6 bases each). Input material: a population of CD138-negative cells sorted from bone marrow. CDR3 nucleotides: TGTGCCAGCAGCACCCAAGGGGGGGAGCAGTACTCC. Protein sequence: CASSTQGGEQYS.